Below are 30 T cell receptor beta chains sequenced from a single sample in a study of CD8+ T cells in alopecia areata. Following RNA extraction, reverse transcription yielded cDNA that acted as the sequencing template. The table came from immunoSEQ multiplex PCR; TCRdb's copy has only in-frame clones and leaves some out. The sample consists of roughly 120,000 clones, 35% to 45% of them appearing once. The sequencing input was CD4+ T cells sorted from blood. The receptor source for this set is a human donor with alopecia areata.

The chain combines TRBV20-1 with TRBJ2-1; a possible D gene is TRBD2 (7 bases). This CDR3 region has 11 residues. Trimming took 8 bases from V and 9 from J, leaving 14 bases between them. Germline-derived CDR1 and CDR2 are DFQATT and SNEGSKA (reference sequence). This CDR3 reads CSSTRGGEQFF. The DNA of the CDR3 is TGCAGTTCTACTAGGGGGGGTGAGCAGTTCTTC.

This clone was observed a single time. This chain joins TRBV27 and TRBJ2-1; the D gene could be TRBD1 or TRBD2 (5 bases each). Trimming left V 8 bases short and J 4 bases short, with 18 bases between. Looked up from germline, CDR1 is MNHEY and CDR2 is SMNVEV (reference sequence). This CDR3 contains 15 residues. The CDR3 sequence: CASRFRETIYNEQFF. The DNA of the CDR3 is TGTGCCAGCCGATTCAGGGAGACCATTTACAATGAGCAGTTCTTC.

This clone has a handful of counts. This rearrangement joins TRBV14 to TRBJ2-6, with a weak D call TRBD2 (5 bases). CDR1 and CDR2 from the germline V gene are SGHDN and FVKESK. The CDR3 consists of 16 residues. The ends were cut back, 2 bases at V and 2 bases at J, with 10 bases in the middle. This CDR3 reads CASSQPQRAGANVLTF. The CDR3 DNA reads as TGTGCCAGCAGCCAACCCCAGAGGGCTGGGGCCAACGTCCTGACTTTC. Together with reference TRBV14 and TRBJ2-6, the CDR3 gives the full variable domain: EAGVTQFPSHSVIEKGQTVTLRCDPISGHDNLYWYRRVMGKEIKFLLHFVKESKQDESGMPNNRFLAERTGGTYSTLKVQPAELEDSGVYFCASSQPQRAGANVLTFGAGSRLTVL.

This sequence joins TRBV18 and TRBJ2-5, with 10 bases fitting TRBD2. The trim removed 5 bases at V and 4 bases at J, leaving 7 bases unmatched. Germline CDR1 KGHSH, CDR2 LQKENI. The CDR3 runs 15 residues. The CDR3 here is CASSKLAGRGETQYF. CDR3 nucleotide sequence: TGTGCCAGCTCAAAACTAGCGGGAAGAGGAGAGACCCAGTACTTC.

V usage is TRBV28 and J usage is TRBJ2-3; 9 bases align to TRBD2. The CDR3 covers 16 residues. Germline loops: CDR1 MDHEN, CDR2 SYDVKM. Unmatched junction bases numbered 4, after V lost 3 bases and J lost 0 bases. This CDR3 reads CASSFSSGTSTDTQYF. DNA for the CDR3: TGTGCCAGCAGTTTCTCTAGCGGGACTAGCACAGATACGCAGTATTTT.

This clone was seen only a few times. The rearrangement links TRBV28 to TRBJ2-7; D is uncertain. The length of the CDR3 is 13 residues. Trimming removed 2 bases from V and 3 bases from J, with 8 bases in between. The germline gives CDR1 MDHEN, CDR2 SYDVKM. Here the CDR3 reads CASSLDDIYEQYF. Written as DNA, the CDR3 is TGTGCCAGCAGTTTAGATGACATCTACGAGCAGTACTTC.

V usage is TRBV27 and J usage is TRBJ2-5; D gene ambiguous. CDR3 length equals 14 residues. Germline V gene lookup returns CDR1 MNHEY and CDR2 SMNVEV (reference sequence). The V end was cut by 0 bases, the J end by 2 bases, with 7 bases between. The CDR3 sequence is CASSLSWQQETQYF. The CDR3 DNA is TGTGCCAGCAGTTTATCGTGGCAGCAAGAGACCCAGTACTTC.

The chain joins TRBV29-1 to TRBJ2-7, with unresolved D. Germline V CDR1 and CDR2: SQVTM, ANQGSEA. V was trimmed by 1 base and J by 3 bases, leaving 10 bases between them. The CDR3 spans 13 residues. The CDR3 DNA reads TGCAGCGTTGAAGTCGCCGCGAACTACGAGCAGTACTTC. The encoded protein is CSVEVAANYEQYF.

The chain couples TRBV5-1 to TRBJ2-5; D is unresolved. Trimming left V 3 bases short and J 4 bases short, with 10 bases between. The length of the CDR3 is 13 residues. CDR1 and CDR2 from the germline V gene are SGHRS and YFSETQ. The DNA of the CDR3 is TGCGCCAGCAGCTCGCAGCCTGGAGAGACCCAGTACTTC. This translates into CASSSQPGETQYF.

The V call is TRBV27, the J call TRBJ1-1, with D possibly matching TRBD1 (6 bases). V was trimmed by 0 bases and J by 7 bases, leaving 9 bases between them. The CDR3 sequence is 13 residues long. Germline-derived CDR1 and CDR2 are MNHEY and SMNVEV (reference sequence). CDR3 residues: CASSLSTGYEAFF. The CDR3 nucleotides read TGTGCCAGCAGTTTATCGACAGGCTATGAAGCTTTCTTT.

In nucleotides, the CDR3 is TGTGCCTGGAGTGTACCGTGGACAGGGTTATCTGGAAACACCATATATTTT. It specifies CAWSVPWTGLSGNTIYF. The chain is built from TRBV30 and TRBJ1-3; the match to TRBD1 covers 8 bases. In germline, CDR1 is GTSNPN, CDR2 SVGIG (reference sequence). CDR3 length: 17 amino acids. The trim removed 0 bases at V and 1 base at J, leaving 8 bases unmatched.

This chain uses TRBV5-1 with TRBJ1-5, with unresolved D. Germline V gives CDR1 SGHRS, CDR2 YFSETQ. This CDR3 region has 13 residues. The V end was cut by 4 bases, the J end by 6 bases, with 11 bases between. CDR3 sequence: CASSPTLGQPQHF. For the CDR3, the DNA is TGCGCCAGCAGCCCAACACTGGGTCAGCCCCAGCATTTT.

The V and J genes are TRBV29-1 and TRBJ1-4, with a weak D call TRBD1 (5 bases). The CDR3 has 13 residues. From germline, CDR1 is SQVTM and CDR2 ANQGSEA. V was clipped by 4 bases and J by 5 bases, with 11 bases between them. Here the CDR3 reads CSVAGIQNEKLFF. CDR3 nucleotides: TGCAGCGTTGCAGGGATTCAAAATGAAAAACTGTTTTTT.

The chain is built from TRBV5-1 and TRBJ2-7; 10 bases agree with TRBD1. Looked up from germline, CDR1 is SGHRS and CDR2 is YFSETQ. This CDR3 has 14 amino acids. Trimming took 1 base from V and 5 from J; bases not matched to a gene: 3. The CDR3 region is CASSLRDRGHEQYF. CDR3 sequence (DNA): TGCGCCAGCAGCTTGCGGGACAGGGGCCACGAGCAGTACTTC.

A few counts support this clone. The chain recombines TRBV28 with TRBJ2-2; D may be TRBD1 or TRBD2 (7 bases each). Trimming stripped 5 bases from V and 1 base from J, with 14 bases between. The CDR3 has 16 residues. CDR1 MDHEN and CDR2 SYDVKM come from the germline V gene. The CDR3 coding sequence is TGTGCCAGCAGTCCCAGGGGGAGGGGGAACACCGGGGAGCTGTTTTTT. Protein product: CASSPRGRGNTGELFF.

This clone was counted between two and nine times. The CDR3: CASSPDRGRINIQYF. CDR3 DNA: TGCGCCAGCAGCCCCGACCGAGGCAGAATAAACATTCAGTACTTC. The genes are TRBV4-3 and TRBJ2-4; no clear D gene. The CDR3 sequence is 15 residues long. Trimming removed 4 bases at V and 6 bases at J, with 16 bases between. Germline V gives CDR1 LGHNA, CDR2 YSLEER.

The chain has TRBV5-1 and TRBJ1-2; D unclear. CDR3 size: 17 residues. Per germline, CDR1 SGHRS and CDR2 YFSETQ. V dropped 4 bases and J dropped 6 bases, with 25 bases sitting between them. CDR3 protein: CASSPLRTKELTNGYTF. CDR3 DNA sequence: TGCGCCAGCAGCCCCTTGAGGACGAAGGAACTGACTAATGGCTACACCTTC.

The V and J genes are TRBV7-3 and TRBJ1-5; 8 bases align to TRBD1. V was pared by 5 bases and J by 10 bases, with 7 bases of the junction left unmatched. Germline CDR1 is SGHTA and CDR2 is FQGTGA. The CDR3 is 13 residues long. The CDR3 nucleotides read TGTGCCAGCAGCCCAGACAGGGGAGAACCCCAGCATTTT. It translates to CASSPDRGEPQHF.

This sequence joins TRBV7-8 and TRBJ2-5, with a possible D match to TRBD1 (5 bases). Looked up from germline, CDR1 is SGHVS and CDR2 is FQNEAQ. With 3 bases removed from V and 4 bases from J, the gap between germline ends came to 9 bases. This CDR3 contains 13 residues. The CDR3 sequence: CASSFAGRETQYF. CDR3 DNA sequence: TGTGCCAGCAGCTTCGCAGGGCGAGAGACCCAGTACTTC.

The chain recombines TRBV27 with TRBJ2-3; the D call may be TRBD1 or TRBD2 (5 bases each). Germline CDR1 MNHEY, CDR2 SMNVEV (reference sequence). V dropped 7 bases and J dropped 4 bases, with 12 bases sitting between them. The CDR3 is 13 amino acids. The CDR3 is CASTPRGPDTQYF. As DNA, the CDR3 is TGTGCCAGCACCCCTCGGGGCCCAGATACGCAGTATTTT.

V usage is TRBV14 and J usage is TRBJ2-5; D ambiguous. The CDR3 runs 16 residues. V shed 1 base and J shed 5 bases, with 17 bases lying between them. CDR1 and CDR2 (germline): SGHDN, FVKESK. The CDR3 bases are TGTGCCAGCAGCCAAGTTTCCGGGTCCCTGTGGGAGACCCAGTACTTC. Its translation: CASSQVSGSLWETQYF.

This clone was seen a handful of times. The gene calls are TRBV5-1 and TRBJ2-7; D perhaps matches TRBD2 (5 bases). This CDR3 comprises 15 residues. Germline assignment: CDR1 SGHRS and CDR2 YFSETQ. Deletions cut 6 bases from V and 0 bases from J, with 16 bases between. In DNA, the CDR3 is TGCGCCAGCACCCTACTCGAAGGGAGCTCCTACGAGCAGTACTTC. Protein product: CASTLLEGSSYEQYF.

Points on this clone: The same CDR3 can be traced to other DNA sequences in this sample. This chain links TRBV30 with TRBJ2-7, with D unresolved. The length of the CDR3 is 11 residues. The germline CDR1 and CDR2 sequences are GTSNPN and SVGIG (reference sequence). V was cut by 2 bases and J by 2 bases, with 4 bases left in between. This chain's CDR3 is CAWSSAYEQYF. The DNA for the CDR3 is TGTGCCTGGAGTTCCGCCTACGAGCAGTACTTC. Drawing the rest from reference TRBV30 and TRBJ2-7, the complete variable domain is SQTIHQWPATLVQPVGSPLSLECTVEGTSNPNLYWYRQAAGRGLQLLFYSVGIGQISSEVPQNLSASRPQDRQFILSSKKLLLSDSGFYLCAWSSAYEQYFGPGTRLTVT.

This clone was observed a few times. V gene TRBV6-6 combines with J gene TRBJ1-6; the D gene is possibly TRBD1 (6 bases). The CDR3 consists of 13 residues. The V and J ends lost 8 bases and 9 bases respectively, with 14 bases between them. Germline CDR1 is MNHNY and CDR2 is SVGAGI (reference sequence). The DNA of the CDR3 is TGTGCCAGCTCCCTAGGGGGGACTTCACCCCTCCACTTT. It yields the protein CASSLGGTSPLHF.

The chain links TRBV5-1 to TRBJ1-3, with 7 bases lining up with TRBD1. This CDR3 region has 15 residues. CDR1 and CDR2 (germline): SGHRS, YFSETQ. The V segment lost 3 bases and the J segment 3 bases; nucleotides outside the gene matches: 6. The CDR3 sequence is CASSSRGADGNTIYF. The DNA for the CDR3 is TGCGCCAGCAGCTCCAGGGGGGCGGATGGAAACACCATATATTTT.

In this sample, this clone turned up a few times. CDR3 region: CSVVGPGQGYQPQHF. The CDR3 DNA is TGCAGCGTTGTAGGGCCGGGACAGGGTTATCAGCCCCAGCATTTT. The chain joins TRBV29-1 to TRBJ1-5; 9 bases match TRBD1. The length of the CDR3 is 15 residues. V lost 4 bases to trimming and J lost 5 bases; unmatched junction nucleotides: 9. CDR1 is SQVTM, CDR2 ANQGSEA, per germline.

This sequence joins TRBV7-2 and TRBJ2-7; possibly TRBD1 for D (5 bases). Germline V gene data show CDR1 as SGHTA and CDR2 as FQGNSA. The CDR3 is made up of 14 amino acids. The V end was cut by 5 bases, the J end by 3 bases, with 14 bases between. The chain's CDR3 is CASSLSTENYEQYF. The DNA of the CDR3 is TGTGCCAGCAGCCTCTCGACAGAGAACTACGAGCAGTACTTC.

A single count supports this clone. The chain joins TRBV2 to TRBJ2-5, with a tentative D call TRBD1 (5 bases). V lost 3 bases to trimming and J lost 7 bases, with 12 bases between them. Germline loops: CDR1 SNHLY, CDR2 FYNNEI. The CDR3 has 13 amino acids. CDR3 residues: CASSEDTLGTQYF. In DNA form, the CDR3 reads TGTGCCAGCAGTGAGGACACCCTGGGGACCCAGTACTTC.

The chain employs TRBV29-1 and TRBJ2-3, with 7 bases aligning to TRBD1. The DNA end lines up better with TRBJ2-5; the J call may be wrong. The CDR3 is 13 amino acids. Germline CDR1 reads SQVTM; CDR2 reads ANQGSEA. In nucleotides, the CDR3 is TGCAGCGTTAACAGGGGCCACCAAGAGACCCAGTACTTC. Protein: CSVNRGHQETQYF.

This clone was observed a few times. The V call is TRBV4-2, the J call TRBJ2-3; 9 nucleotides line up with TRBD2. The CDR3 sequence is 16 residues long. J was trimmed by 4 bases and V by 4 bases; bases with no gene match: 9. Germline V gene data show CDR1 as LGHNA and CDR2 as YNFKEQ. CDR3 in amino acids: CASSRGLARTPDTQYF. The CDR3 DNA is TGTGCCAGCAGCCGGGGACTAGCCCGGACCCCAGATACGCAGTATTTT.